This T cell receptor (beta chain) was obtained from a study of CD8 T cells in Susac syndrome. Germline assignment: CDR1 LNHNV and CDR2 YYDKDF (reference sequence). The ends were cut back, 7 bases at V and 3 bases at J, with 16 bases in the middle. This CDR3 is 14 amino acids long. After extraction with the RNeasy kit, roughly 0.5 to 1 ug of the RNA was reverse transcribed using random hexamers. TCRdb re-called the immunoSEQ multiplex PCR reads through MiXCR, storing one row per CDR3 protein. The table lists around 190,000 distinct CDR3 sequences, 90% to 95% of them singletons, with less than 0.2% in the top ten. High-throughput TCR beta sequencing covered peripheral CD8+ and CD4+ T cells.

The clonotype comes from a human donor with multiple sclerosis. Sample: CD8+ T cells from PBMCs. The chain has TRBV15 and TRBJ2-7, with D perhaps being TRBD1 or TRBD2 (6 bases each). The CDR3 reads CATNQGGSNYEQYF. The CDR3 nucleotides read TGTGCCACCAACCAAGGGGGGTCGAACTACGAGCAGTACTTC.